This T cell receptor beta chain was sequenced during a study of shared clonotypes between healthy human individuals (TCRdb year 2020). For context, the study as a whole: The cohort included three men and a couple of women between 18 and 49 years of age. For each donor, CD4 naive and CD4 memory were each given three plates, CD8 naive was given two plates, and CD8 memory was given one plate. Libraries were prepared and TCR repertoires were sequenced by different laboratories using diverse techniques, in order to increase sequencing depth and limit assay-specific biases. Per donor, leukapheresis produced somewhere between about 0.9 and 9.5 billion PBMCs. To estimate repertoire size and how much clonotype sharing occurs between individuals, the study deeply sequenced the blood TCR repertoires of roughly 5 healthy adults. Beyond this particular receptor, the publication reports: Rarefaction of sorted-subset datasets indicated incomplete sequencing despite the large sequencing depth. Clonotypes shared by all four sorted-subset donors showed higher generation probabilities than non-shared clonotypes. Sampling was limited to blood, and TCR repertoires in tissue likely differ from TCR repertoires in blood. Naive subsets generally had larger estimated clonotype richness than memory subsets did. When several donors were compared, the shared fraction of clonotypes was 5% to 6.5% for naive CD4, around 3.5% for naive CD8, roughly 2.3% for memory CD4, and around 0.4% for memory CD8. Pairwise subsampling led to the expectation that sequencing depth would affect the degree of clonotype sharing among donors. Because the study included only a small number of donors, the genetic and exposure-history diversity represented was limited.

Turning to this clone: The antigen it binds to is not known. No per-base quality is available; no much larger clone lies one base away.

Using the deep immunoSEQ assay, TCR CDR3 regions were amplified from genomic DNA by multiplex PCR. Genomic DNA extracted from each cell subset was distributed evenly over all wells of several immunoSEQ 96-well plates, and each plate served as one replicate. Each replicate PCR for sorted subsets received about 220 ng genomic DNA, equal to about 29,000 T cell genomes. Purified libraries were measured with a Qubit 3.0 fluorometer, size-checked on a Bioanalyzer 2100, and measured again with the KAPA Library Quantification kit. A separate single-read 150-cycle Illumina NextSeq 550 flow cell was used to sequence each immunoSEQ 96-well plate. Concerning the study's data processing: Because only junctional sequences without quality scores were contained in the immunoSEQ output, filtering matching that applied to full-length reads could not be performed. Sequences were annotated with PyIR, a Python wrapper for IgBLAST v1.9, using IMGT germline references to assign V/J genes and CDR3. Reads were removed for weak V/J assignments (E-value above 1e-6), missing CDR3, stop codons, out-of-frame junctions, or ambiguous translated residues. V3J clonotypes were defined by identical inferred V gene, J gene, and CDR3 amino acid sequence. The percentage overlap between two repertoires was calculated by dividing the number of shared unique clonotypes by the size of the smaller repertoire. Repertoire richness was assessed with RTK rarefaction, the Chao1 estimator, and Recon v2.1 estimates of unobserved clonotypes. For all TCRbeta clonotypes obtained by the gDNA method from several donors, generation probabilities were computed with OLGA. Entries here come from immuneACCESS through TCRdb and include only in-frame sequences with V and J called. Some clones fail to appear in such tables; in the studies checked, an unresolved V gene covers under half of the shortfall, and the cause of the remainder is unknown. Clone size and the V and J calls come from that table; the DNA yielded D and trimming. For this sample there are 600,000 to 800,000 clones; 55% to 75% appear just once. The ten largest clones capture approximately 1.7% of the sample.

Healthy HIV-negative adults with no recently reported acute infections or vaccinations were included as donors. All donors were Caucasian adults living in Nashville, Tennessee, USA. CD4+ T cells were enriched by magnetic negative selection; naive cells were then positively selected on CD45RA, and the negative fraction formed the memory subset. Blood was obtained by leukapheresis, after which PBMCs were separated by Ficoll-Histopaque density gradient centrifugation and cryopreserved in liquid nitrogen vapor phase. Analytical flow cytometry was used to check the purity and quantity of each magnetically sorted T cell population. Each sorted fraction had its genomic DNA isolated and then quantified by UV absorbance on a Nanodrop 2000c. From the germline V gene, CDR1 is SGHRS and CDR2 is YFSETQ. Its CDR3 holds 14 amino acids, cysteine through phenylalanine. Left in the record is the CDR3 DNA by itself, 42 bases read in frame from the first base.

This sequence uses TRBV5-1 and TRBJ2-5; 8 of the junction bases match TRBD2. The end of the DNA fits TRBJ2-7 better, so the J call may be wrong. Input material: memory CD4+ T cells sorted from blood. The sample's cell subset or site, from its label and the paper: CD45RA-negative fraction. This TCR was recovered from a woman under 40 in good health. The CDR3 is CASSLRTSGYEQYF. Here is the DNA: TGCGCCAGCAGCTTGCGAACTAGCGGCTACGAGCAGTACTTC.